What follows is one TCR beta chain and its context. Some clones are missing from TCRdb's copy, which holds only in-frame ones; the method was immunoSEQ multiplex PCR. The sample shows approximately 300,000 clones, over 80% of them seen only once. This record belongs to a study of Ad26.COV2.S vaccination and SARS-CoV-2 variants. Unmatched junction bases numbered 8, after V lost 6 bases and J lost 6 bases. This CDR3 is built from 15 residues. Germline CDR1 reads MDHEN; CDR2 reads SYDVKM. Treatment in this sample: over 15 received Ad26.COV2.S at low or high dose, single or two shots; 5 received placebo; per-sample allocation not given. The study sampled participants on day 63 after the first vaccine or placebo injection.

The chain recombines TRBV28 with TRBJ2-1; 10 bases are shared with TRBD2. This clonotype was sampled from a person aged 18 to 65 who received the Ad26.COV2.S COVID-19 vaccine or a placebo. Specimen: peripheral blood, collected in a trial of Ad26.COV2.S vaccine versus placebo. The CDR3 DNA is TGTGCCAGCAGCGCCACTAGCGGGGCAATCAATGAGCAGTTCTTC. This codes for CASSATSGAINEQFF.